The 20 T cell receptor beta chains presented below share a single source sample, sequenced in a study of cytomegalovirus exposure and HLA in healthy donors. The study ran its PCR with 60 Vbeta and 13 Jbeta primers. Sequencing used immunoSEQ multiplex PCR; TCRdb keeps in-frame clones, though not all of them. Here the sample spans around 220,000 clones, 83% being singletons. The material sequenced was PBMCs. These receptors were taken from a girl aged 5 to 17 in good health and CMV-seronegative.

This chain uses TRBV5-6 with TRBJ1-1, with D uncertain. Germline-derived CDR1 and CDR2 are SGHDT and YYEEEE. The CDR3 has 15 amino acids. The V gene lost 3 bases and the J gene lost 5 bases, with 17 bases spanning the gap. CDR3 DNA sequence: TGTGCCAGCAGCTATATCTTGGTGGGAGGGACTGAAGCTTTCTTT. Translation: CASSYILVGGTEAFF.

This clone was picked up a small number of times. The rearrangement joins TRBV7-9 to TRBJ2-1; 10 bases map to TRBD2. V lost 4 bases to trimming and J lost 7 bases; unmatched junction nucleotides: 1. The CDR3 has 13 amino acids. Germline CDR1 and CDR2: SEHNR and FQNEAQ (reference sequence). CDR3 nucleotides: TGTGCCAGCAGCTCTAGCGGGAGTAATGAGCAGTTCTTC. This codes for CASSSSGSNEQFF.

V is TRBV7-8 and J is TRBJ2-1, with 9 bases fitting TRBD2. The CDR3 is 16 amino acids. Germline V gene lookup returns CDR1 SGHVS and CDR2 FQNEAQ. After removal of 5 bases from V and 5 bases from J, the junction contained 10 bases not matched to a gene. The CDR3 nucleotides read TGTGCCAGCAGCCCCTTGACTAGCGGACTTGACAATGAGCAGTTCTTC. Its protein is CASSPLTSGLDNEQFF.

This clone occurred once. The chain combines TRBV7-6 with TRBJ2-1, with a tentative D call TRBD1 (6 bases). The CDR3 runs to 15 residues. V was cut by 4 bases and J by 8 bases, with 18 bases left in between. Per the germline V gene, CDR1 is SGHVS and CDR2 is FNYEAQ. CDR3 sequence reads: CASSSEVGRGHEQFF. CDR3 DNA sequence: TGTGCCAGCAGCTCAGAGGTTGGCAGGGGTCATGAGCAGTTCTTC. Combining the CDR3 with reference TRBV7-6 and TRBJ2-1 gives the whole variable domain GAGVSQSPRYKVTKRGQDVALRCDPISGHVSLYWYRQALGQGPEFLTYFNYEAQQDKSGLPNDRFSAERPEGSISTLTIQRTEQRDSAMYRCASSSEVGRGHEQFFGPGTRLTVL.

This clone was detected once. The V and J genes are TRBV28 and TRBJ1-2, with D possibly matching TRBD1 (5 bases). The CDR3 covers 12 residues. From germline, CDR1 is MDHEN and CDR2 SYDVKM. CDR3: CVTAQGNYGYTF. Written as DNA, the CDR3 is TGTGTTACCGCCCAGGGAAACTATGGCTACACCTTC.

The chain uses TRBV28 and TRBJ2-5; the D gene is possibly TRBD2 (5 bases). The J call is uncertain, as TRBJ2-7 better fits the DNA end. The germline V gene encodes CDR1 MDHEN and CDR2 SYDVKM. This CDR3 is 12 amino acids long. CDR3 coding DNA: TGTGCCAGCAGGATCGGGGACTACGAGCAGTACTTC. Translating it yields CASRIGDYEQYF.

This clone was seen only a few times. The CDR3 sequence is CASTDRVGGRAEAFF. Here the CDR3 DNA reads TGTGCCAGCACGGACAGGGTGGGGGGTAGGGCTGAAGCTTTCTTT. V is TRBV28 and J is TRBJ1-1; 8 nucleotides agree with TRBD1. Germline loops: CDR1 MDHEN, CDR2 SYDVKM. CDR3 length equals 15 residues. Trimming at V came to 7 bases and at J to 6 bases, leaving 13 bases not matched to a gene.

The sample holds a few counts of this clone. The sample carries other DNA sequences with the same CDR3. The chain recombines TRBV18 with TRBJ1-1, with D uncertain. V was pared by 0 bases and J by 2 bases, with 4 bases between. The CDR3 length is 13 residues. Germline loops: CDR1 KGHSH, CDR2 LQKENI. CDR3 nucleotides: TGTGCCAGCTCACCACCCCTCAACACTGAAGCTTTCTTT. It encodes CASSPPLNTEAFF.

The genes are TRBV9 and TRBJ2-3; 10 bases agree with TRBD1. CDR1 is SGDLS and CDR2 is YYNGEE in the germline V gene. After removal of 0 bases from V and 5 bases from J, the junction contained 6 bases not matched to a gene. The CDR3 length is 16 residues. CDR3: CASSVGIDRGQDTQYF. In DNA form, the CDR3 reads TGTGCCAGCAGCGTAGGGATCGACAGGGGGCAAGATACGCAGTATTTT.

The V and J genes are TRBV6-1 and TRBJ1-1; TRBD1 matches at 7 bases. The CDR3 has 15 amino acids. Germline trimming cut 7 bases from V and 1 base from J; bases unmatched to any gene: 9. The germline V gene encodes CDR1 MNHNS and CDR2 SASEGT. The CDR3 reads CASIEGAGRNTEAFF. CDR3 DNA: TGTGCCAGCATTGAGGGGGCCGGTCGGAACACTGAAGCTTTCTTT.

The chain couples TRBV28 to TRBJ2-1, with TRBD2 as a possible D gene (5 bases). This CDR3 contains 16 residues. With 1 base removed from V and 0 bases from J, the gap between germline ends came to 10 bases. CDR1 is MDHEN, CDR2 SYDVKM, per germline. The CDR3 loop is CASSLFLRDSYNEQFF. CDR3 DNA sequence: TGTGCCAGCAGTTTATTCCTTCGGGACTCCTACAATGAGCAGTTCTTC. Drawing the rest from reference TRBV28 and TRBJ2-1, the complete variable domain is DVKVTQSSRYLVKRTGEKVFLECVQDMDHENMFWYRQDPGLGLRLIYFSYDVKMKEKGDIPEGYSVSREKKERFSLILESASTNQTSMYLCASSLFLRDSYNEQFFGPGTRLTVL.

CDR3 sequence reads: CASSFRDYFTDTQYF. In DNA, the CDR3 is TGTGCCAGCAGCTTTAGGGACTATTTCACAGATACGCAGTATTTT. The V gene is TRBV7-2, the J gene TRBJ2-3; 7 bases line up with TRBD2. J lost 2 bases, V lost 3 bases, and 5 bases had no gene match. The CDR3 runs 15 residues. Germline CDR1 and CDR2: SGHTA and FQGNSA.

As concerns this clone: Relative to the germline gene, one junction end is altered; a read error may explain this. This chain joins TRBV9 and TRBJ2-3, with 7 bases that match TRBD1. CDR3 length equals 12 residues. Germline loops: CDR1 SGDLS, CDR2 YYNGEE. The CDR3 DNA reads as TGTGCCAGCAGCGTAGGACAGGGCCCGCTCTTTTTT. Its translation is CASSVGQGPLFF.

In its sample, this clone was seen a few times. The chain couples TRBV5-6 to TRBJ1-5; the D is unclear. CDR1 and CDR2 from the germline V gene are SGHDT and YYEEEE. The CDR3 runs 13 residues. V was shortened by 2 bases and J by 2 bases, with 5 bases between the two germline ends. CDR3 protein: CASSFTGNQPQHF. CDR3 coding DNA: TGTGCCAGCAGCTTTACTGGCAATCAGCCCCAGCATTTT.

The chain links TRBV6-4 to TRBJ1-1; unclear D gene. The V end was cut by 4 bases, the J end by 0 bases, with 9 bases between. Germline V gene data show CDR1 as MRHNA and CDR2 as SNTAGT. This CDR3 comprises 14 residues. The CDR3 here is CASSVSTVNTEAFF. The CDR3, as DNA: TGTGCCAGCAGTGTCTCCACAGTGAACACTGAAGCTTTCTTT.

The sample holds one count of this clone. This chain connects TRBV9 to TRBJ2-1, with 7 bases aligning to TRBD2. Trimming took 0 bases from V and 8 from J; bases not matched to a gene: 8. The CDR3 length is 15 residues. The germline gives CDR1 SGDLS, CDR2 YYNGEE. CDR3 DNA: TGTGCCAGCAGCGTAGGAGGTGGGAGGGAAGATGAGCAGTTCTTC. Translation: CASSVGGGREDEQFF.

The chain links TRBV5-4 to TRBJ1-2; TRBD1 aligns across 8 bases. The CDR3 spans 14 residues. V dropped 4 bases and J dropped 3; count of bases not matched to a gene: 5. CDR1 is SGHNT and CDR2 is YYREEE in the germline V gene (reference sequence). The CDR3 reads CASSHRGKDYGYTF. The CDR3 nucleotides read TGTGCCAGCAGCCACAGGGGGAAGGACTATGGCTACACCTTC.

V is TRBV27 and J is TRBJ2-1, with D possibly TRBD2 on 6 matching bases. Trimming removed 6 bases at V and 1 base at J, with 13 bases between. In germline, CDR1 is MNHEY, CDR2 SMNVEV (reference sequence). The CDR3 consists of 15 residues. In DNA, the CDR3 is TGTGCCAGCAGCCCGAGCGGGCCTTCCTACAATGAGCAGTTCTTC. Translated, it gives CASSPSGPSYNEQFF.

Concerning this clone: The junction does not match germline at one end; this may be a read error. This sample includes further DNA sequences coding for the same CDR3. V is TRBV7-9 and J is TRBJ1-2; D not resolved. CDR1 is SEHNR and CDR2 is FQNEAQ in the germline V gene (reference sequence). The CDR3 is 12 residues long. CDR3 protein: CSSSLERGGYTF. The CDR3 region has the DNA TGTTCCAGCAGCTTAGAGAGAGGTGGCTACACCTTC. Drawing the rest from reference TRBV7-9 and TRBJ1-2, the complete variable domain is DTGVSQNPRHKITKRGQNVTFRCDPISEHNRLYWYRQTLGQGPEFLTYFQNEAQLEKSRLLSDRFSAERPKGSFSTLEIQRTEQGDSAMYLCSSSLERGGYTFGSGTRLTVV.

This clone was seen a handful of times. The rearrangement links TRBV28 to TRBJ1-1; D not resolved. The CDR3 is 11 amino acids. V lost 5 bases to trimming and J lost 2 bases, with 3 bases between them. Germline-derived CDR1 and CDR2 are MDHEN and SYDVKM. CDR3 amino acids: CASSTNTEAFF. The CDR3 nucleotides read TGTGCCAGCAGTACTAACACTGAAGCTTTCTTT.